Sequencing of this TCR beta chain was carried out in a study of cytomegalovirus exposure and HLA in healthy donors. Overall study results and limits: In a later analysis, TCR association rates varied by HLA locus: DRB1 most, HLA-C fewest. Indistinguishable V segments such as TRBV6-2 and TRBV6-3 were excluded.

The PCR employed 60 Vbeta primers together with 13 Jbeta primers. Profiled with immunoSEQ multiplex PCR; TCRdb holds only in-frame clones, not every one. There are around 150,000 clones in the sample; 60% to 75% occur only once, and 1.6% lies in the top ten. The CDR3 contains 12 residues. Germline lookup yields CDR1 SQVTM and CDR2 ANQGSEA. Trimming shortened V by 7 bases and J by 4 bases, and 11 bases separated the two germline ends. Note on this clone: Its antigen is currently unknown.

The clonotype was recovered from a human donor in good health. The specimen was PBMCs. This sequence joins TRBV29-1 and TRBJ1-5; a possible D gene is TRBD1 (6 bases). The CDR3 here is CSAGQPNQPQHF. In nucleotides, the CDR3 is TGCAGCGCTGGACAGCCGAATCAGCCCCAGCATTTT. Complete variable domain (other parts from reference TRBV29-1 and TRBJ1-5): SAVISQKPSRDICQRGTSLTIQCQVDSQVTMMFWYRQQPGQSLTLIATANQGSEATYESGFVIDKFPISRPNLTFSTLTVSNMSPEDSSIYLCSAGQPNQPQHFGDGTRLSIL.